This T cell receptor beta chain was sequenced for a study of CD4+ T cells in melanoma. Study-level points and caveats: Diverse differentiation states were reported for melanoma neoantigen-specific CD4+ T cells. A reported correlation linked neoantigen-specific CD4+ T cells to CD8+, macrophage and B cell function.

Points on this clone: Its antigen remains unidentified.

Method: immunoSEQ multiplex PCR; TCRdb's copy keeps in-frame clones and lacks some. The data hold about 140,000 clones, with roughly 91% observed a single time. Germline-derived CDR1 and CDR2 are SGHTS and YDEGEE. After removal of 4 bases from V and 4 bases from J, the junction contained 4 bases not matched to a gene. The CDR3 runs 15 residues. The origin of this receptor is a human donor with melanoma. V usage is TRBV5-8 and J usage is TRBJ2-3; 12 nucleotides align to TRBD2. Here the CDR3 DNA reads TGTGCCAGCAGCCTACTAGCGGGGGGACCAGATACGCAGTATTTT. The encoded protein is CASSLLAGGPDTQYF.